This T cell receptor (beta chain) derives from a study of blood T cell repertoires in COVID-19. Turning to the study itself: Samples representing acute and convalescent COVID-19 were sourced from the United States, Italy and Spain. PBMCs, B-cell-depleted T cells, or T cells provided the cDNA or gDNA that made up the material.

Authors' analysis steps: Amplification of reference gene primers provided the estimated nucleated cell counts. Profiling relied on immunoSEQ multiplex PCR, and the TCRdb table lists in-frame clones only, not all of them. For V, J and clone size, that table is used; D and trimming come from the DNA. Of about 180,000 clones listed, 75% to 85% were seen once; the top ten hold 1.5% to 1.9%. V was cut by 2 bases and J by 4 bases, with 12 bases left in between. There are 14 residues in the CDR3. Germline CDR1 SGHRS, CDR2 YFSETQ. The V gene is TRBV5-1, the J gene TRBJ2-5; possible D gene TRBD2, 6 bases. Sequences were obtained from peripheral blood. The sequence derives from a human donor in a cohort sampled during active COVID-19. CDR3 in DNA: TGCGCCAGCAGCTTTTCTAGCGTACCAGAGACCCAGTACTTC. Translating it yields CASSFSSVPETQYF. The full variable domain, its missing parts supplied by reference TRBV5-1 and TRBJ2-5, is KAGVTQTPRYLIKTRGQQVTLSCSPISGHRSVSWYQQTPGQGLQFLFEYFSETQRNKGNFPGRFSGRQFSNSRSEMNVSTLELGDSALYLCASSFSSVPETQYFGPGTRLLVL.